These 26 T cell receptor beta chains were sequenced from one sample in a study of T cells after yellow fever vaccination. TCRdb independently ran MiXCR on the 5' RACE reads; one entry per CDR3 protein. The sample records 300,000 to 400,000 distinct CDR3 sequences, about 9.5% being singletons. The sequences come from PBMCs, collected on the day of the first yellow fever vaccination. These TCRs come from a man younger than 35 who received the YFV17D yellow fever vaccine.

The V gene is TRBV18, the J gene TRBJ1-2, with a weak D call TRBD1 (5 bases). This CDR3 has 13 amino acids. V lost 8 bases and J lost 3, with 13 bases in between. CDR1 KGHSH and CDR2 LQKENI come from the germline V gene. CDR3 in amino acids: CASTPTGDYGYTF. CDR3 sequence (DNA): TGTGCCAGCACTCCAACGGGGGACTATGGCTACACCTTC.

The chain employs TRBV18 and TRBJ2-7, with a tentative D call TRBD2 (6 bases). Trimming removed 6 bases at V and 7 bases at J, with 22 bases between. CDR1 is KGHSH and CDR2 is LQKENI in the germline V gene. The CDR3 is 15 amino acids. The CDR3 protein is CASSQGGDSRAEQYV. Here the CDR3 DNA reads TGTGCCAGCTCCCAGGGAGGTGACTCGAGAGCGGAGCAGTACGTC.

In its sample, this clonotype was seen many times. The chain carries TRBV3-1 and TRBJ2-5, with 9 bases fitting TRBD1. This CDR3 has 16 residues. Germline V gene data show CDR1 as LGHDT and CDR2 as YNNKEL (reference sequence). The V gene end was trimmed by 5 bases and the J gene end by 3 bases; junction bases not matched to a gene: 10. CDR3 amino acids: CASSSRGQGYEETQYF. CDR3 coding DNA: TGTGCCAGCAGCTCGCGAGGACAGGGGTACGAAGAGACCCAGTACTTC.

This clonotype showed up just once. One end of the junction does not line up with germline, which may come from a read error. The chain joins TRBV5-4 to TRBJ2-5; no firm D call. Germline lookup yields CDR1 SGHNT and CDR2 YYREEE (reference sequence). This CDR3 region has 11 residues. The chain's CDR3 is CASSLAETQHF. CDR3 in DNA: TGTGCCAGCAGCTTGGCAGAGACCCAGCACTTC.

The rearrangement joins TRBV9 to TRBJ1-6; D remains unclear. The ends were cut back, 0 bases at V and 6 bases at J, with 10 bases in the middle. The V gene's germline CDR1 is SGDLS and CDR2 YYNGEE. The length of the CDR3 is 15 residues. The CDR3 loop reads CASSVVGNINSPLHF. The CDR3, as DNA: TGTGCCAGCAGCGTAGTAGGAAACATTAATTCACCCCTCCACTTT.

Many counts were recorded for this clonotype. The chain is built from TRBV11-2 and TRBJ2-1; 8 bases are a match to TRBD2. This CDR3 is built from 14 residues. V was pared by 5 bases and J by 8 bases, with 8 bases of the junction left unmatched. Germline assignment: CDR1 SGHAT and CDR2 FQNNGV. CDR3 loop: CASSPFRAGDEQFF. As DNA, the CDR3 is TGTGCCAGCAGCCCTTTTAGAGCGGGGGATGAGCAGTTCTTC. Full variable domain (rest looked up from reference TRBV11-2 and TRBJ2-1): EAGVAQSPRYKIIEKRQSVAFWCNPISGHATLYWYQQILGQGPKLLIQFQNNGVVDDSQLPKDRFSAERLKGVDSTLKIQPAKLEDSAVYLCASSPFRAGDEQFFGPGTRLTVL.

This clonotype was observed a handful of times. The chain employs TRBV10-1 and TRBJ2-3; D gene unclear. This CDR3 comprises 15 residues. V was cut by 0 bases and J by 2 bases, with 9 bases left in between. The germline CDR1 and CDR2 sequences are WNHNN and SYGVQD (reference sequence). The CDR3 is CASSESTRDTDTQYF. CDR3 bases: TGCGCCAGCAGTGAGTCCACCCGCGACACAGATACGCAGTATTTT.

This clonotype was seen only a few times. The chain carries TRBV14 and TRBJ2-1; perhaps TRBD2 as D (6 bases). This CDR3 region has 15 residues. V gave up 3 bases and J gave up 2 bases, with 11 bases separating them. Germline values: CDR1 SGHDN, CDR2 FVKESK. The CDR3 loop is CASSQRGVTYNEQFF. The CDR3 DNA sequence: TGTGCCAGCAGCCAGCGGGGTGTCACCTACAATGAGCAGTTCTTC.

The chain uses TRBV5-1 and TRBJ1-5; D not resolved. From germline, CDR1 is SGHRS and CDR2 YFSETQ. Between the trimmed V and J ends, which lost 4 bases and 4 bases, there was a span of 15 bases. This CDR3 spans 15 amino acids. For the CDR3, the DNA is TGCGCCAGCAGCATTAACGGGCACCCTAATCAGCCCCAGCATTTT. It encodes CASSINGHPNQPQHF.

This chain uses TRBV4-1 with TRBJ2-3; 9 bases fit TRBD2. V trimming: 4 bases; J trimming: 7 bases; junction bases outside the gene matches: 9. This CDR3 spans 15 amino acids. Germline V gene sequence: CDR1 MGHRA, CDR2 YSYEKL. CDR3 coding DNA: TGCGCCAGCAGCCGGACAGAAGCGGGGGGATATACGCAGTATTTT. It encodes CASSRTEAGGYTQYF.

The table lists this clonotype with a few counts. V gene TRBV6-2 or TRBV6-3 combines with J gene TRBJ2-7, with 10 bases that match TRBD1. CDR1 is MNHEY and CDR2 is SVGEGT in the germline V gene. The V gene end was trimmed by 6 bases and the J gene end by 4 bases; junction bases not matched to a gene: 6. The CDR3 totals 14 residues. CDR3 bases: TGTGCCAGCAGCGCCCGACAGGGGGCTTACGAGCAGTACTTC. Amino acid sequence: CASSARQGAYEQYF.

The chain uses TRBV7-2 and TRBJ2-7; D is perhaps TRBD2 (5 bases). Trimming stripped 0 bases from V and 2 bases from J, with 17 bases between. The CDR3 is made up of 17 amino acids. Germline values: CDR1 SGHTA, CDR2 FQGNSA. The DNA of the CDR3 is TGTGCCAGCAGCTTAGCGACTGCGGGCCAGCCCCCCTACGAGCAGTACGTC. It specifies CASSLATAGQPPYEQYV.

This clonotype has at least ten counts. J is TRBJ2-3 and V is TRBV5-1; no clear D. The ends were cut back, 0 bases at V and 5 bases at J, with 10 bases in the middle. CDR1 SGHRS and CDR2 YFSETQ come from the germline V gene. The CDR3 is 14 amino acids. CDR3 amino acids: CASSLGVQGDTQYF. The CDR3 DNA is TGCGCCAGCAGCTTGGGTGTGCAAGGAGATACGCAGTATTTT.

This clonotype was observed a handful of times. The gene calls are TRBV7-6 and TRBJ1-2; no firm D call. Germline V gives CDR1 SGHVS, CDR2 FNYEAQ. The CDR3 runs to 13 residues. Deletions cut 0 bases from V and 3 bases from J, with 5 bases between. CDR3 in DNA: TGTGCCAGCAGCTTAGCCGAGGACTATGGCTACACCTTC. Its translation is CASSLAEDYGYTF.

In its sample, this clonotype was seen many times. The rearrangement joins TRBV6-2 or TRBV6-3 to TRBJ2-1; the D gene is possibly TRBD2 (7 bases). Germline V lookup: CDR1 MNHEY, CDR2 SVGEGT. The CDR3 runs 21 residues. Trimming removed 2 bases at V and 4 bases at J, with 30 bases between. The CDR3 loop is CASSYGRRGLKREVDYNEQFF. CDR3 DNA: TGTGCCAGCAGTTACGGTAGGCGGGGGCTAAAAAGGGAAGTGGATTACAATGAGCAGTTCTTC.

The chain has TRBV12-3 or TRBV12-4 and TRBJ2-5; TRBD2 aligns across 12 bases. This CDR3 has 17 amino acids. V shed 5 bases, J shed 1 base, and the junction held 8 bases outside the gene matches. This CDR3 reads CASSQPTSGGPQETQYF. The DNA of the CDR3 is TGTGCCAGCAGTCAACCGACTAGCGGGGGACCCCAAGAGACCCAGTACTTC.

This clonotype has only a few counts. This rearrangement joins TRBV18 to TRBJ2-7, with D possibly being TRBD1 (5 bases). The V end was cut by 4 bases, the J end by 7 bases, with 14 bases between. Germline V CDR1 and CDR2: KGHSH, LQKENI. This CDR3 is 13 amino acids long. CDR3 protein: CASSLDRALEQYF. CDR3 DNA sequence: TGTGCCAGCTCACTTGACAGAGCCCTGGAGCAGTACTTC.

The chain couples TRBV7-2 to TRBJ2-1; D is perhaps TRBD1 or TRBD2 (5 bases each). This CDR3 contains 16 residues. CDR1 is SGHTA, CDR2 FQGNSA, per germline. Trimming shortened V by 1 base and J by 0 bases, and 10 bases separated the two germline ends. The CDR3 protein is CASSLGGRGSYNEQFF. Here the CDR3 DNA reads TGTGCCAGCAGCTTAGGGGGACGCGGCTCCTACAATGAGCAGTTCTTC. Drawing the rest from reference TRBV7-2 and TRBJ2-1, the complete variable domain is GAGVSQSPSNKVTEKGKDVELRCDPISGHTALYWYRQSLGQGLEFLIYFQGNSAPDKSGLPSDRFSAERTGGSVSTLTIQRTQQEDSAVYLCASSLGGRGSYNEQFFGPGTRLTVL.

V and J are TRBV20-1 and TRBJ1-2; TRBD1 matches 8 bases. The CDR3 loop spans 13 amino acids. In germline, CDR1 is DFQATT, CDR2 SNEGSKA (reference sequence). Trimming took 5 bases from V and 2 from J; bases not matched to a gene: 4. DNA for the CDR3: TGCAGTGCTCCGGGACAGGAGAACTATGGCTACACCTTC. Amino acid sequence: CSAPGQENYGYTF.

Many counts were recorded for this clonotype. The rearrangement links TRBV18 to TRBJ1-1, with a tentative D call TRBD1 (6 bases). Germline V gene data show CDR1 as KGHSH and CDR2 as LQKENI. The CDR3 loop spans 15 amino acids. V lost 3 bases and J lost 4, with 15 bases in between. CDR3 bases: TGTGCCAGCTCACCCCACAGGGACTGGAGCACTGAAGCTTTCTTT. This sequence encodes CASSPHRDWSTEAFF. The variable domain in full, completed from reference TRBV18 and TRBJ1-1, reads NAGVMQNPRHLVRRRGQEARLRCSPMKGHSHVYWYRQLPEEGLKFMVYLQKENIIDESGMPKERFSAEFPKEGPSILRIQQVVRGDSAAYFCASSPHRDWSTEAFFGQGTRLTVV.

The chain employs TRBV10-2 and TRBJ2-3, with TRBD2 matching 16 bases. Germline CDR1 WSHSY, CDR2 SAAADI. Losses at the gene ends were 5 bases for V and 3 bases for J; bases not matched to a gene: 20. This CDR3 contains 22 residues. For the CDR3, the DNA is TGCGCCAGCAGTCCGGACCTTCCGGGACTAGCGGGGGGGCTAAAGGGGACAGATACGCAGTATTTT. Protein product: CASSPDLPGLAGGLKGTDTQYF.

The V call is TRBV4-3, the J call TRBJ1-2; 7 bases line up with TRBD1. Per germline, CDR1 LGHNA and CDR2 YSLEER. J lost 4 bases, V lost 3 bases, and 11 bases had no gene match. The CDR3 consists of 16 residues. The chain's CDR3 is CASSHLISGTAYGYTF. In nucleotides, the CDR3 is TGCGCCAGCAGCCACCTCATCTCCGGGACAGCCTATGGCTACACCTTC.

The rearrangement links TRBV7-6 to TRBJ2-3; D is ambiguous. The CDR3 is 14 amino acids. Trimming removed 5 bases from V and 2 bases from J, with 11 bases in between. CDR1 SGHVS and CDR2 FNYEAQ come from the germline V gene. Here the CDR3 DNA reads TGTGCCAGCAGCGTGGGCAAGATCACAGATACGCAGTATTTT. This translates into CASSVGKITDTQYF.

The CDR3 DNA is TGTGCCAGCAGGGCGACTGGGGGGCCTACGCAGTATTTT. It translates to CASRATGGPTQYF. The chain couples TRBV12-3 or TRBV12-4 to TRBJ2-3, with D tentatively TRBD1 or TRBD2 (6 bases each). The CDR3 contains 13 residues. V was cut by 6 bases and J by 8 bases, with 15 bases left in between.

This clonotype was found a few times. The chain couples TRBV20-1 to TRBJ2-7, with 9 nucleotides matching TRBD2. V dropped 5 bases and J dropped 4; count of bases not matched to a gene: 12. Per the germline V gene, CDR1 is DFQATT and CDR2 is SNEGSKA (reference sequence). The CDR3 has 15 residues. CDR3 in DNA: TGCAGTGCTCGCCCCCTGGCTAGCGGGATTTACGAGCAGTACTTC. Encoded protein: CSARPLASGIYEQYF.

This clonotype was counted at least ten times. The chain has TRBV6-5 and TRBJ2-7; tentatively, D is TRBD1 or TRBD2 (5 bases each). Trimming pared 5 bases from V and 2 bases from J, leaving 16 bases between. The CDR3 totals 15 residues. Germline lookup yields CDR1 MNHEY and CDR2 SVGAGI. CDR3 nucleotides: TGTGCCAGCAGTAACCCCCGGGACGGACCCTACGAGCAGTACTTC. It specifies CASSNPRDGPYEQYF.